The rows below give T cell receptor beta chains drawn from one sample of a study of blood T cell repertoires in COVID-19. The data were produced by immunoSEQ multiplex PCR, yet TCRdb's version contains in-frame clones alone and is incomplete. Among fewer than 600,000 clones, 88% were seen once, and the ten largest hold approximately 2%. The sample taken for sequencing was PBMCs or T cells enriched from blood (not recorded which). The receptor set was obtained from a woman between 35 and 50 years old who had recovered from COVID-19. The conserved cysteine and the conserved F or W are not part of the CDR3 here. Fields, in order: J gene, V gene, CDR3 protein.

TRBJ2-2 | TRBV5-6 | ASSFLQGIGELF
TRBJ2-1 | TRBV15 | ATSRGPPGQGVQF
TRBJ2-5 | TRBV10-3 | AISGSGEETQY
TRBJ2-3 | TRBV24-1 | ATSDAALAGRTDTQY
TRBJ1-3 | TRBV19 | ASSIPGQGAGNTIY
TRBJ2-2 | TRBV6-5 | ASRKLGELF
TRBJ2-7 | TRBV4-3 | ASSQEYSGDSYEQY
TRBJ2-7 | TRBV5-4 | ASSRSRGSRYEQY
TRBJ1-5 | TRBV24-1 | ATDGQGFNQPQH
TRBJ1-4 | TRBV11-2 | ASSLEWGHREKLF
TRBJ2-3 | TRBV30 | AWSVAGAWADTQY
TRBJ1-1 | TRBV24-1 | ATSDPGQGGTEAF
TRBJ1-2 | TRBV11-2 | ASSNEGTAARYT
TRBJ1-2 | TRBV19 | ASSEQGARVKSYGYT
TRBJ1-5 | TRBV19 | ASSMQGSSNQPQH
TRBJ1-2 | TRBV6-5 | ASELGQYGYT
TRBJ2-1 | TRBV27 | ASSLSLAGLGYNEQF
TRBJ2-1 | TRBV7-9 | ASSTPTSSNEQF
TRBJ2-7 | TRBV12-5 | ASGLKAGGSEQY
TRBJ1-2 | TRBV10-3 | AIRPGQGNVAYGYT
TRBJ2-1 | TRBV4-1 | ASSIRTGYNEQF
TRBJ1-2 | TRBV15 | ATSRPSQGRGGYT
TRBJ2-1 | TRBV2 | ASSGGGGSYNEQF